The TCR beta chain under discussion was sequenced for a study of T-cell reconstitution after alpha-beta-depleted transplantation in children. Researchers prepared the TCRbeta library using unique molecular identifiers, the study reports. TCRdb used MiXCR to reprocess the PCR reads, holding one entry per CDR3 protein. The sample records about 220,000 distinct CDR3 sequences, about a sixth being singletons. This clonotype showed up just a few times. The germline V and J ends were trimmed by 1 base and 1 base, with 10 bases remaining between them. There are 15 residues in the CDR3. The input for sequencing was PBMCs, mostly from graft donor cells, taken 360 days after TCRalphabeta/CD19-depleted stem cell transplant. This TCR was sampled from a male patient between 2 and 9 years old who had a stem cell transplant for acute lymphoblastic leukemia, so the T cells may come from the graft donor. The chain is built from TRBV12-3 or TRBV12-4 and TRBJ1-2, with a possible D match to TRBD1 (5 bases). The DNA for the CDR3 is TGTGCCAGCAGTTTAGGCACAGGAATTAACTATGGCTACACCTTC. Its protein product is CASSLGTGINYGYTF.